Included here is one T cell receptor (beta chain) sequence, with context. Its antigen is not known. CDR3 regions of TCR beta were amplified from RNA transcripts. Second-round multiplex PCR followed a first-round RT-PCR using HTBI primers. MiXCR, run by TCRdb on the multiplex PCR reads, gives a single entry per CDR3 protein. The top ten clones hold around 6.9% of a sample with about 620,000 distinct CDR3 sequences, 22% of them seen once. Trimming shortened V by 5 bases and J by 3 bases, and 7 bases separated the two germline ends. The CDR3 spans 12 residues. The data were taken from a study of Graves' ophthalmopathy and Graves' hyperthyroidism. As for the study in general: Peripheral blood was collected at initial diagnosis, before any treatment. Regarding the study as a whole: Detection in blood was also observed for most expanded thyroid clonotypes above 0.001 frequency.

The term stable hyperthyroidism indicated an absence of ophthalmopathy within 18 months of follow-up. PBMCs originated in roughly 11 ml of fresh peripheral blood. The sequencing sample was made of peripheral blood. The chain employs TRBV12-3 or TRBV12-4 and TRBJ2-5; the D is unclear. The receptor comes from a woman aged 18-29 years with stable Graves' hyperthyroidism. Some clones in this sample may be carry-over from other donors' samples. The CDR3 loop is CASSTIEETQYF. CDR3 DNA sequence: TGTGCCAGCAGTACAATAGAAGAGACCCAGTACTTC.